This T cell receptor (beta chain) was sequenced for a study of T cell changes during pregnancy in multiple sclerosis (dated 2019 in TCRdb). Turning to the overall study: Changes in the T cell repertoire over the course of pregnancy were examined in this study in women with multiple sclerosis.

Receptor libraries were prepared by the immunoSEQ multiplex PCR assay. The immuneACCESS repertoire file appears here via TCRdb, limited to in-frame rearrangements. These files lack a portion of the clones; in checked studies, under half of the deficit traces to unresolved V genes, and the cause of the others is not known. Across this sample there are some 80,000 clones, with 90% to 95% seen only once. Approximately 1% of the sample is held by the ten biggest clonotypes. CDR1 and CDR2 (LNHDA, SQIVND) derive from the germline V gene (reference sequence). Its CDR3 holds 11 amino acids, cysteine through phenylalanine. Here the CDR3 DNA is all that survives: 33 bases in frame from base 1. V and J lose 5 bases and 4 bases, and a span of 5 bases separates them. For this clone: It lacks a known antigen. Base quality data are lacking; no much larger clone is found one base away.

The chain employs TRBV19 and TRBJ1-2; no D gene can be assigned with confidence. The sample in question was peripheral blood, obtained in the second trimester of pregnancy. The clonotype was recovered from a female donor with multiple sclerosis, enrolled in a pregnancy study. The sequenced DNA is TGTGCCAGTAGTCAGGCCTATGGCTACACCTTC. Its translation reads: CASSQAYGYTF.